These 25 T cell receptor beta chains were sequenced from one sample in a study of T cells in Graves' hyperthyroidism and ophthalmopathy. TCR beta CDR3 region amplification was performed from RNA transcripts. HTBI primers drove first-round RT-PCR of the TCR CDR3. TCRdb redid the calling of the multiplex PCR reads with MiXCR, one entry per CDR3 protein. In the table there are fewer than 500,000 distinct CDR3 sequences, roughly 15% of which are singletons. The sample comprised blood. These receptors were collected from a woman aged 25 to 39 with Graves' ophthalmopathy.

This clonotype came up a few times. V usage is TRBV3-1 and J usage is TRBJ1-3, with 7 nucleotides matching TRBD1. Trimming cost V 6 bases and J 1 base; bases outside gene matches: 6. The germline gives CDR1 LGHDT, CDR2 YNNKEL (reference sequence). CDR3 size: 15 residues. The CDR3 region is CASRPTQGSGNTIYF. CDR3 DNA: TGTGCCAGCAGACCGACACAGGGGTCTGGAAACACCATATATTTT.

To note about this clonotype: A much larger clonotype is one base distant, so this may be a read error. CDR3 coding DNA: TGTGCCAGCAGCCAAGATCCGGGCGGGACCTACGAGCAGCACTTC. It encodes CASSQDPGGTYEQHF. The gene calls are TRBV14 and TRBJ2-7, with D possibly matching TRBD2 (6 bases). The length of the CDR3 is 15 residues. Germline lookup yields CDR1 SGHDN and CDR2 FVKESK.

This clonotype has a count of ten or more. This chain joins TRBV5-6 and TRBJ2-7; no clear D. The CDR3 runs 12 residues. Germline CDR1 and CDR2: SGHDT and YYEEEE. The V and J ends lost 4 bases and 3 bases respectively, with 8 bases between them. This CDR3 reads CASSLQIYEQYF. The CDR3 nucleotides are TGTGCCAGCAGCCTACAGATCTACGAGCAGTACTTC.

This clonotype was detected ten times or more. This chain connects TRBV5-6 to TRBJ1-1; D remains ambiguous. In germline, CDR1 is SGHDT, CDR2 YYEEEE. V was shortened by 4 bases and J by 4 bases, with 17 bases between the two germline ends. This CDR3 has 15 amino acids. CDR3 nucleotide sequence: TGTGCCAGCAGCCCAACTGGGGTCAGGAGCACTGAAGCTTTCTTT. Translated: CASSPTGVRSTEAFF.

The chain couples TRBV11-3 to TRBJ2-1; D remains unclear. Germline CDR1 and CDR2: SGHNT and YENEEA. Trimming pared 1 base from V and 5 bases from J, leaving 18 bases between. The CDR3 has 17 residues. This CDR3 is CASSLGGQPSLHNEQFF. The CDR3 DNA follows: TGTGCCAGCAGCTTAGGTGGCCAGCCCTCCTTACACAATGAGCAGTTCTTC.

Ten or more counts support this clonotype. This chain connects TRBV30 to TRBJ2-3; possible D gene TRBD2, 5 bases. Germline loops: CDR1 GTSNPN, CDR2 SVGIG (reference sequence). Trimming took 5 bases from V and 6 from J, leaving 18 bases between them. The CDR3 runs 14 residues. CDR3 coding DNA: TGTGCCTGGGTACATACCGGGATGGGGGATACGCAGTATTTT. Translating it yields CAWVHTGMGDTQYF.

The genes are TRBV6-1 and TRBJ2-7, with D uncertain. The germline CDR1 and CDR2 sequences are MNHNS and SASEGT. This CDR3 contains 15 residues. V was clipped by 6 bases and J by 0 bases, with 15 bases between them. The CDR3 DNA reads TGTGCCAGCAGCGGGCGCCCTAAAAGCTCCTACGAGCAGTACTTC. Encoded protein: CASSGRPKSSYEQYF.

There are many counts of this clonotype. V gene TRBV28 combines with J gene TRBJ1-1; the D is unclear. This CDR3 region has 17 residues. Germline V gene lookup returns CDR1 MDHEN and CDR2 SYDVKM. Trimming removed 7 bases at V and 5 bases at J, with 26 bases between. The CDR3 reads CASTPGVPVGSNTEAFF. As DNA, the CDR3 is TGTGCCAGCACCCCTGGGGTTCCTGTGGGGTCAAATACTGAAGCTTTCTTT.

This clonotype was observed many times. The chain employs TRBV12-5 and TRBJ1-5; D call uncertain. Germline V gene data show CDR1 as LGHNT and CDR2 as FRNRAP. The CDR3 spans 17 residues. Trimming shortened V by 5 bases and J by 7 bases, and 24 bases separated the two germline ends. Here the CDR3 DNA reads TGTGCTAGTGGTCCTCGCGTCTCAGACGGCGGAACCCAGCCCCAGCATTTT. It codes for CASGPRVSDGGTQPQHF.

The chain couples TRBV19 to TRBJ1-1; a possible D gene is TRBD1 (5 bases). Trimming shortened V by 8 bases and J by 2 bases, and 12 bases separated the two germline ends. The CDR3 is made up of 13 amino acids. The V gene's germline CDR1 is LNHDA and CDR2 SQIVND (reference sequence). The CDR3 sequence: CASGEGLNTEAFF. The CDR3, as DNA: TGTGCCAGTGGAGAGGGGTTAAACACTGAAGCTTTCTTT.

Regarding this clonotype: Relative to the germline gene, one junction end is altered; a read error may explain this. Here the CDR3 reads CAGSLGINEQFF. CDR3 nucleotide sequence: TGTGCCGGCAGTTTAGGCATAAATGAGCAGTTCTTC. The chain employs TRBV7-3 and TRBJ2-1; D uncertain. Per germline, CDR1 SGHTA and CDR2 FQGTGA. The CDR3 has 12 amino acids.

The rearrangement joins TRBV27 to TRBJ2-2, with D hard to call. Germline V gene lookup returns CDR1 MNHEY and CDR2 SMNVEV (reference sequence). This CDR3 region has 11 residues. Trimming took off 10 bases at V and 4 bases at J, with 7 bases between the two ends. Here the CDR3 reads CATFSTGELFF. The CDR3 DNA is TGTGCCACCTTTTCCACCGGGGAGCTGTTTTTT.

The sample holds many counts of this clonotype. The chain couples TRBV30 to TRBJ2-7, with 8 nucleotides matching TRBD2. V was pared by 6 bases and J by 4 bases, with 14 bases of the junction left unmatched. The germline CDR1 and CDR2 sequences are GTSNPN and SVGIG (reference sequence). This CDR3 contains 15 residues. This chain's CDR3 is CACGRGPTGPYEQYF. DNA for the CDR3: TGTGCCTGCGGGAGGGGACCCACAGGACCTTACGAGCAGTACTTC.

Ten or more counts support this clonotype. The CDR3 DNA follows: TGCAGTGCTAGAGACCCCGAGAAGAGGGGGCCCCCAAACTATGGCTACACCTTC. This gives the protein CSARDPEKRGPPNYGYTF. This rearrangement joins TRBV20-1 to TRBJ1-2, with 7 positions matching TRBD1. V was pared by 0 bases and J by 2 bases, with 15 bases of the junction left unmatched. CDR1 and CDR2 from the germline V gene are DFQATT and SNEGSKA (reference sequence). The length of the CDR3 is 18 residues.

This clonotype was found many times. The chain uses TRBV20-1 and TRBJ2-7; 7 bases agree with TRBD1. V lost 7 bases, J lost 1 base, and 7 bases stayed unmatched. From germline, CDR1 is DFQATT and CDR2 SNEGSKA (reference sequence). CDR3 length equals 13 residues. In DNA form, the CDR3 reads TGCAGTGACACAGCCAGGGGGTCCTACGAGCAGTACTTC. This sequence encodes CSDTARGSYEQYF.

This clonotype was counted many times. J is TRBJ2-3 and V is TRBV3-1; D gene uncertain. The CDR3 spans 16 residues. Germline assignment: CDR1 LGHDT and CDR2 YNNKEL (reference sequence). Trimming stripped 4 bases from V and 2 bases from J, with 16 bases between. CDR3 amino acids: CASSPFSLGPTDTQYF. The CDR3 DNA is TGTGCCAGCAGCCCCTTTTCCCTAGGTCCCACAGATACGCAGTATTTT.

This clonotype was counted many times. The CDR3 reads CASSTSGPMGIQYF. CDR3 in DNA: TGTGCCAGTAGTACCAGCGGGCCCATGGGCATTCAGTACTTC. The rearrangement uses TRBV19 and TRBJ2-4; D may be TRBD2 (6 bases). The V end lost 4 bases, the J end lost 9 bases, and 16 bases lay between the germline ends. The CDR3 is made up of 14 amino acids. Per the germline V gene, CDR1 is LNHDA and CDR2 is SQIVND (reference sequence).

The table lists this clonotype with a few counts. The chain links TRBV29-1 to TRBJ2-7; 8 bases agree with TRBD1. V lost 4 bases and J lost 1; bases outside the gene matches: 15. The CDR3 length is 17 residues. Germline V gene sequence: CDR1 SQVTM, CDR2 ANQGSEA. The CDR3 here is CSVGHDQGASVSYEQYF. For the CDR3, the DNA is TGCAGCGTTGGTCACGATCAGGGGGCTAGCGTTTCCTACGAGCAGTACTTC.

This clonotype was counted at least ten times. The chain uses TRBV29-1 and TRBJ2-5; a weak D match, TRBD2 (6 bases). CDR3 length: 13 residues. Trimming left V 7 bases short and J 5 bases short, with 17 bases between. Germline values: CDR1 SQVTM, CDR2 ANQGSEA. CDR3 sequence: CSARFGDSETQYF. Here the CDR3 DNA reads TGCAGCGCGCGGTTCGGGGACTCGGAGACCCAGTACTTC.

This clonotype was found many times. V is TRBV28 and J is TRBJ2-5, with TRBD1 as a possible D gene (6 bases). The V end was cut by 6 bases, the J end by 5 bases, with 13 bases between. CDR1 is MDHEN, CDR2 SYDVKM, per germline. CDR3 length: 13 amino acids. The CDR3 reads CASRGGGAETQYF. The CDR3, as DNA: TGTGCCAGCAGGGGTGGGGGCGCTGAGACCCAGTACTTC.

This clonotype has ten or more counts. The chain uses TRBV5-1 and TRBJ1-6; maybe TRBD1 (6 bases). The CDR3 length is 16 residues. Germline V gene sequence: CDR1 SGHRS, CDR2 YFSETQ. V was clipped by 1 base and J by 10 bases, with 18 bases between them. The CDR3 reads CASSLPRDTGGSPLHF. CDR3 nucleotides: TGCGCCAGCAGCTTGCCCCGGGACACCGGGGGATCACCCCTCCACTTT.

This clonotype was counted at least ten times. V gene TRBV28 combines with J gene TRBJ1-5; 9 nucleotides align to TRBD1. V trimming: 3 bases; J trimming: 6 bases; junction bases outside the gene matches: 9. Germline V CDR1 and CDR2: MDHEN, SYDVKM. This CDR3 is 16 amino acids long. In DNA form, the CDR3 reads TGTGCCAGCAGTTTGCCACAGGGGGCGAGGAGTCAGCCCCAGCATTTT. Translation: CASSLPQGARSQPQHF.

This clonotype occurred a few times. The gene calls are TRBV5-6 and TRBJ2-5, with 13 bases identical to TRBD2. Losses at the gene ends were 3 bases for V and 1 base for J; bases not matched to a gene: 3. The CDR3 is made up of 16 amino acids. Germline V lookup: CDR1 SGHDT, CDR2 YYEEEE. CDR3 protein: CASSWGLAGTQETQYF. DNA for the CDR3: TGTGCCAGCAGCTGGGGACTAGCGGGAACCCAAGAGACCCAGTACTTC.

This clonotype was observed at least ten times. V is TRBV13 and J is TRBJ1-1, with TRBD1 identical over 7 bases. V lost 4 bases, J lost 9 bases, and 8 bases stayed unmatched. Germline CDR1 PRHDT, CDR2 FYEKMQ (reference sequence). This CDR3 is 13 amino acids long. The CDR3 region has the DNA TGTGCCAGCAGCTGGGGACAGAACCAGAAAGCTTTCTTT. Amino acids: CASSWGQNQKAFF.

This clonotype was counted at least ten times. V is TRBV30 and J is TRBJ2-3, with TRBD1 matching over 11 bases. Germline V gives CDR1 GTSNPN, CDR2 SVGIG (reference sequence). J was trimmed by 3 bases and V by 3 bases; bases with no gene match: 11. The CDR3 spans 17 residues. The CDR3 here is CAWSAGTGGVGTDTQYF. The CDR3 DNA reads TGTGCCTGGAGCGCCGGGACAGGGGGAGTTGGTACAGATACGCAGTATTTT. Looking up the rest from reference TRBV30 and TRBJ2-3 gives the full variable domain: SQTIHQWPATLVQPVGSPLSLECTVEGTSNPNLYWYRQAAGRGLQLLFYSVGIGQISSEVPQNLSASRPQDRQFILSSKKLLLSDSGFYLCAWSAGTGGVGTDTQYFGPGTRLTVL.